The 24 T cell receptor beta chains below all came from one sample that was sequenced in a study of OX40 agonist ivuxolimab in advanced cancers. Generated by immunoSEQ multiplex PCR, the TCRdb table keeps only in-frame clones and is missing some. The sample yields 80,000 to 100,000 clones, around 90% seen once. Here the sequenced sample was CD4+ or CD8+ T cells sorted from blood, taken in a trial of the OX40 agonist ivuxolimab. The receptors derive from an adult with an advanced solid tumor such as melanoma, head and neck, liver or kidney cancer.

This chain joins TRBV7-2 and TRBJ1-2; 9 bases align to TRBD1. The CDR3 covers 15 residues. J gave up 8 bases and V 5 bases, and 12 bases lay outside the gene matches. Germline V CDR1 and CDR2: SGHTA, FQGNSA. CDR3 DNA: TGTGCCAGCAGCGAAGGACAGGGGTCCCAGGGCGGCTACACCTTC. As protein: CASSEGQGSQGGYTF.

This CDR3 reads CASSTSGVTDTQYF. The CDR3 coding sequence is TGTGCCAGCAGCACTAGCGGGGTTACAGATACGCAGTATTTT. The chain is built from TRBV7-9 and TRBJ2-3, with TRBD2 matching 10 bases. With 5 bases clipped from V and 3 bases from J, the junction kept 2 bases outside the gene matches. The CDR3 is made up of 14 amino acids. Per germline, CDR1 SEHNR and CDR2 FQNEAQ (reference sequence).

The chain recombines TRBV5-1 with TRBJ2-4, with 12 positions matching TRBD1. CDR1 and CDR2 from the germline V gene are SGHRS and YFSETQ. The CDR3 has 20 amino acids. Trimming at V came to 4 bases and at J to 2 bases, leaving 16 bases not matched to a gene. The CDR3 is CASSPGTGGEFSVSKNIQYF. The CDR3 bases are TGCGCCAGCAGCCCTGGGACAGGGGGCGAGTTTTCGGTATCCAAAAACATTCAGTACTTC.

The rearrangement uses TRBV30 and TRBJ1-2; D ambiguous. Germline V CDR1 and CDR2: GTSNPN, SVGIG (reference sequence). Trimming cost V 5 bases and J 5 bases, with 15 bases left between them. This CDR3 has 13 residues. As DNA, the CDR3 is TGTGCCTGGGGGTCTACGGAAGGTTATGGCTACACCTTC. Protein product: CAWGSTEGYGYTF.

The chain has TRBV11-2 and TRBJ1-1; D remains ambiguous. CDR1 is SGHAT, CDR2 FQNNGV, per germline. The CDR3 is 14 amino acids. The germline V and J ends were trimmed by 5 bases and 3 bases, with 13 bases remaining between them. The CDR3 sequence is CASSSRTEDTEAFF. As DNA, the CDR3 is TGTGCCAGCAGCAGCCGGACGGAGGACACTGAAGCTTTCTTT.

The rearrangement uses TRBV6-4 and TRBJ1-2, with 9 nucleotides matching TRBD1. Germline V gives CDR1 MRHNA, CDR2 SNTAGT. The CDR3 is 15 amino acids. V was clipped by 6 bases and J by 6 bases; unmatched bases: 11. The CDR3 DNA sequence: TGTGCCAGCAGGGAACCGGGACAGGGATTAGATGGCTACACCTTC. It translates to CASREPGQGLDGYTF.

V and J are TRBV7-9 and TRBJ1-1; D might be TRBD1 (5 bases). The ends were cut back, 2 bases at V and 5 bases at J, with 9 bases in the middle. In germline, CDR1 is SEHNR, CDR2 FQNEAQ (reference sequence). This CDR3 is built from 13 residues. The CDR3 coding sequence is TGTGCCAGCAGCTTATTTGAGGGGACTGAAGCTTTCTTT. Amino acids: CASSLFEGTEAFF.

The rearrangement joins TRBV29-1 to TRBJ2-5; D is possibly TRBD1 (5 bases). The V gene's germline CDR1 is SQVTM and CDR2 ANQGSEA. V was clipped by 4 bases and J by 5 bases, with 20 bases between them. The CDR3 runs 15 residues. Here the CDR3 reads CSVGLMGQAPETQYF. The CDR3 bases are TGCAGCGTTGGGTTAATGGGGCAGGCCCCCGAGACCCAGTACTTC.

This chain connects TRBV15 to TRBJ2-5; 10 bases line up with TRBD1. Germline CDR1 LNHNV, CDR2 YYDKDF (reference sequence). Germline trimming cut 4 bases from V and 5 bases from J; bases unmatched to any gene: 7. CDR3 length: 15 residues. The CDR3 loop reads CATSKGQGVTETQYF. CDR3 sequence (DNA): TGTGCCACCAGCAAAGGACAGGGGGTTACTGAGACCCAGTACTTC. The full variable domain, with the rest looked up from reference TRBV15 and TRBJ2-5, is DAMVIQNPRYQVTQFGKPVTLSCSQTLNHNVMYWYQQKSSQAPKLLFHYYDKDFNNEADTPDNFQSRRPNTSFCFLDIRSPGLGDTAMYLCATSKGQGVTETQYFGPGTRLLVL.

The chain links TRBV11-2 to TRBJ2-7; D is unresolved. The CDR3 is 13 residues long. Germline values: CDR1 SGHAT, CDR2 FQNNGV. V shed 1 base and J shed 3 bases, with 7 bases lying between them. The CDR3 DNA reads as TGTGCCAGCAGCTTAGCCACTTACTACGAGCAGTACTTC. It is translated as CASSLATYYEQYF.

The chain joins TRBV28 to TRBJ2-7; D perhaps matches TRBD2 (5 bases). Trimming cost V 6 bases and J 1 base, with 19 bases left between them. The CDR3 has 16 residues. The V gene's germline CDR1 is MDHEN and CDR2 SYDVKM. DNA for the CDR3: TGTGCCAGCAGATCCCCGGCAAATGAGGGATCCTACGAGCAGTACTTC. It encodes CASRSPANEGSYEQYF.

CDR3 amino acids: CASSYGRTQYF. CDR3 nucleotide sequence: TGTGCCAGCAGTTATGGGAGGACCCAGTACTTC. V usage is TRBV6-5 and J usage is TRBJ2-5, with D perhaps matching TRBD2 (5 bases). V gave up 3 bases and J gave up 7 bases, with 6 bases separating them. This CDR3 region has 11 residues. The germline gives CDR1 MNHEY, CDR2 SVGAGI.

V and J are TRBV5-1 and TRBJ2-6; D gene uncertain. The CDR3 consists of 15 residues. Trimming stripped 4 bases from V and 6 bases from J, with 14 bases between. Germline V gives CDR1 SGHRS, CDR2 YFSETQ. The CDR3, as DNA: TGCGCCAGCAGCCCATTGGGGTTAGTGGCCAACGTCCTGACTTTC. Translated, it gives CASSPLGLVANVLTF.

There are a few counts of this clone. This chain joins TRBV7-9 and TRBJ2-7; tentatively, D is TRBD1 (6 bases). This CDR3 contains 14 residues. Looked up from germline, CDR1 is SEHNR and CDR2 is FQNEAQ (reference sequence). Between the trimmed V and J ends, which lost 1 base and 4 bases, there was a span of 11 bases. CDR3 bases: TGTGCCAGCAGCTTAGGCACAGGGAGATACGAGCAGTACTTC. Protein sequence: CASSLGTGRYEQYF.

The chain uses TRBV7-9 and TRBJ2-3; maybe TRBD1 (5 bases). V was cut by 5 bases and J by 5 bases, with 14 bases left in between. This CDR3 has 14 residues. Germline V gene sequence: CDR1 SEHNR, CDR2 FQNEAQ (reference sequence). The CDR3 DNA sequence: TGTGCCAGCAGCCGGGCGGTCAGGGTAGATACGCAGTATTTT. It codes for CASSRAVRVDTQYF.

This sequence joins TRBV6-5 and TRBJ1-2; possibly TRBD1 for D (5 bases). The CDR3 covers 12 residues. With 6 bases removed from V and 4 bases from J, the gap between germline ends came to 9 bases. Per the germline V gene, CDR1 is MNHEY and CDR2 is SVGAGI. The chain's CDR3 is CASRTDIYGYTF. In DNA, the CDR3 is TGTGCCAGCAGGACAGATATCTATGGCTACACCTTC.

The chain links TRBV12-2 to TRBJ1-2. TRBV12-2 is described as a pseudogene. The CDR3 has 15 residues. The CDR3, as DNA: TGTGCAAGTCGCTTGAATACGACGGTGATCTATGGCTACACCTTC. It translates to CASRLNTTVIYGYTF.

This clone was counted a few times. The genes are TRBV7-2 and TRBJ2-3; 9 nucleotides line up with TRBD2. The CDR3 length is 15 residues. Per germline, CDR1 SGHTA and CDR2 FQGNSA. The trim removed 8 bases at V and 2 bases at J, leaving 8 bases unmatched. The CDR3 coding sequence is TGTGCCAGCTTAGCGGGGGCCTCTAACACAGATACGCAGTATTTT. Protein: CASLAGASNTDTQYF.

The chain combines TRBV5-1 with TRBJ2-5; D call uncertain. The germline V gene has CDR1 SGHRS and CDR2 YFSETQ. The CDR3 spans 13 residues. V was trimmed by 2 bases and J by 1 base, leaving 6 bases between them. The CDR3 DNA reads as TGCGCCAGCAGCTTCGGCAGCCAAGAGACCCAGTACTTC. Translating gives CASSFGSQETQYF. Supplemented by reference TRBV5-1 and TRBJ2-5, the full variable domain reads KAGVTQTPRYLIKTRGQQVTLSCSPISGHRSVSWYQQTPGQGLQFLFEYFSETQRNKGNFPGRFSGRQFSNSRSEMNVSTLELGDSALYLCASSFGSQETQYFGPGTRLLVL.

The chain couples TRBV6-5 to TRBJ2-7, with 8 positions matching TRBD1. J gave up 4 bases and V 6 bases, and 5 bases lay outside the gene matches. Per germline, CDR1 MNHEY and CDR2 SVGAGI. The CDR3 is 13 residues long. CDR3 residues: CASRRTGPYEQYF. CDR3 nucleotides: TGTGCCAGCAGGCGGACAGGGCCTTACGAGCAGTACTTC.

This rearrangement joins TRBV28 to TRBJ2-3, with 9 bases lining up with TRBD1. CDR1 and CDR2 from the germline V gene are MDHEN and SYDVKM. The V gene end was trimmed by 1 base and the J gene end by 4 bases; junction bases not matched to a gene: 9. This CDR3 has 17 residues. DNA of the CDR3: TGTGCCAGCAGTTTATCTCGGGACAGGGTTAGCGCAGATACGCAGTATTTT. Amino acids: CASSLSRDRVSADTQYF. Full variable domain (remainder filled in from reference TRBV28 and TRBJ2-3): DVKVTQSSRYLVKRTGEKVFLECVQDMDHENMFWYRQDPGLGLRLIYFSYDVKMKEKGDIPEGYSVSREKKERFSLILESASTNQTSMYLCASSLSRDRVSADTQYFGPGTRLTVL.

This chain uses TRBV28 with TRBJ2-6; a possible D gene is TRBD1 (6 bases). In germline, CDR1 is MDHEN, CDR2 SYDVKM. The CDR3 has 15 amino acids. V was pared by 6 bases and J by 3 bases, with 12 bases between. The DNA for the CDR3 is TGTGCCAGCAGCACCACAGGGTATGGGGCCAACGTCCTGACTTTC. This sequence encodes CASSTTGYGANVLTF.

The chain carries TRBV7-3 and TRBJ1-6; no firm D call. The V gene's germline CDR1 is SGHTA and CDR2 FQGTGA. Between the trimmed V and J ends, which lost 2 bases and 11 bases, there was a span of 13 bases. This CDR3 region has 14 residues. The CDR3 reads CASSLAGVGTPLHF. CDR3 sequence (DNA): TGTGCCAGCAGCTTAGCCGGGGTTGGGACACCCCTCCACTTT.

This chain connects TRBV29-1 to TRBJ2-3; D possibly corresponds to TRBD1 (6 bases). Germline V lookup: CDR1 SQVTM, CDR2 ANQGSEA. This CDR3 spans 14 amino acids. The V and J ends lost 4 bases and 1 base respectively, with 12 bases between them. In nucleotides, the CDR3 is TGCAGCGTTGCCCAGGGGTTGGGCACAGATACGCAGTATTTT. Translating gives CSVAQGLGTDTQYF.